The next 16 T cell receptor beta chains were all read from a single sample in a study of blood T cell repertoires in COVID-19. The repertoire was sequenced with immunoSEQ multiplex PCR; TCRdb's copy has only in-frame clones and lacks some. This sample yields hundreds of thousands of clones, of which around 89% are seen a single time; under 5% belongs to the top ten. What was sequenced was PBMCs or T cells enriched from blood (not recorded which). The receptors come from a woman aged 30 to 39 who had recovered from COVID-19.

For the CDR3, the DNA is TGTGCCAGCAGTCACCCGGTGGGCCGGTCAGCGGCCTATGAGCAGTTCTTC. Translated, it gives CASSHPVGRSAAYEQFF. The rearrangement joins TRBV6-6 to TRBJ2-1; perhaps TRBD2 as D (5 bases). Trimming cost V 5 bases and J 8 bases, with 25 bases left between them. The CDR3 sequence is 17 residues long. Per germline, CDR1 MNHNY and CDR2 SVGAGI (reference sequence).

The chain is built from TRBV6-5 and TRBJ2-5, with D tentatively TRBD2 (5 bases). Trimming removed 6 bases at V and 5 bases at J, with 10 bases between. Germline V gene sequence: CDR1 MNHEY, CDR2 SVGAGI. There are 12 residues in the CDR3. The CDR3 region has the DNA TGTGCCAGCAGCTTCGGGATGGAGACCCAGTACTTC. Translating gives CASSFGMETQYF.

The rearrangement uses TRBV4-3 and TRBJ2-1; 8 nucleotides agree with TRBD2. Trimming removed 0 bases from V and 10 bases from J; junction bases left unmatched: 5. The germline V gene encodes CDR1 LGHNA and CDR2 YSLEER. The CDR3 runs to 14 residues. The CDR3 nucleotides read TGCGCCAGCAGCCAAGATCGGCTAGCGGGCGAGCAGTTCTTC. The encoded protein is CASSQDRLAGEQFF.

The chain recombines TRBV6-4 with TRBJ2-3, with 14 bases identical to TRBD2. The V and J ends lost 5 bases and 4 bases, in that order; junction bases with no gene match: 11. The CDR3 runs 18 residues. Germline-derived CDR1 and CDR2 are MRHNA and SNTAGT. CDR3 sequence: CASSRTGTSGSRADTQYF. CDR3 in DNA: TGTGCCAGCAGTAGAACCGGGACTAGCGGGAGTAGGGCAGATACGCAGTATTTT.

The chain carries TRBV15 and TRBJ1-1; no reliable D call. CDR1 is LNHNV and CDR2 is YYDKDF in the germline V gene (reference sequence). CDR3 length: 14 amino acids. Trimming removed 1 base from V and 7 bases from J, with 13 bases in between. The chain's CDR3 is CATSRGGFGIEAFF. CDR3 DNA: TGTGCCACCAGCAGAGGAGGTTTTGGAATTGAAGCTTTCTTT. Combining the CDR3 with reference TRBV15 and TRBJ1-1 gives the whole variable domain DAMVIQNPRYQVTQFGKPVTLSCSQTLNHNVMYWYQQKSSQAPKLLFHYYDKDFNNEADTPDNFQSRRPNTSFCFLDIRSPGLGDTAMYLCATSRGGFGIEAFFGQGTRLTVV.

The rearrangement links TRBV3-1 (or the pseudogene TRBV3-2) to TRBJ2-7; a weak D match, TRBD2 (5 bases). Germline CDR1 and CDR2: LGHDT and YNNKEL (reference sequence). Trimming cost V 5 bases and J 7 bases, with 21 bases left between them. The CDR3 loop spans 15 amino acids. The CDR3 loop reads CASSSLEGKALEQYF. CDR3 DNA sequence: TGTGCCAGCAGCTCACTCGAGGGTAAAGCCTTGGAGCAGTACTTC.

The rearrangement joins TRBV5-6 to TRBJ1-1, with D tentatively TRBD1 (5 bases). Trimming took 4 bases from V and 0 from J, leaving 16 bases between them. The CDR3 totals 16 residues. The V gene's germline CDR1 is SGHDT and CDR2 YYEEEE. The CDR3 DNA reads TGTGCCAGCAGCGTCCCGGGACTGGGATTGAACACTGAAGCTTTCTTT. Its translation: CASSVPGLGLNTEAFF.

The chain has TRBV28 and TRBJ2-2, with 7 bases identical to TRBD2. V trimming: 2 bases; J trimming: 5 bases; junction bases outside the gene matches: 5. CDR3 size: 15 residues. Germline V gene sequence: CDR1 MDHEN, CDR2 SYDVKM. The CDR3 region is CASSLITGGTGELFF. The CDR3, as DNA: TGTGCCAGCAGTTTAATAACGGGAGGAACCGGGGAGCTGTTTTTT. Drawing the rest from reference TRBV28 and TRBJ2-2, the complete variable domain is DVKVTQSSRYLVKRTGEKVFLECVQDMDHENMFWYRQDPGLGLRLIYFSYDVKMKEKGDIPEGYSVSREKKERFSLILESASTNQTSMYLCASSLITGGTGELFFGEGSRLTVL.

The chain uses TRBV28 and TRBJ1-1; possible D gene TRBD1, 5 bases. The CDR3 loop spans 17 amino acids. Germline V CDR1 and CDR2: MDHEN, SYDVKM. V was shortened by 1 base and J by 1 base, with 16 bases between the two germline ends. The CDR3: CASSLSDGGTWNTEAFF. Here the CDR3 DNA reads TGTGCCAGCAGTTTATCGGACGGGGGGACTTGGAACACTGAAGCTTTCTTT.

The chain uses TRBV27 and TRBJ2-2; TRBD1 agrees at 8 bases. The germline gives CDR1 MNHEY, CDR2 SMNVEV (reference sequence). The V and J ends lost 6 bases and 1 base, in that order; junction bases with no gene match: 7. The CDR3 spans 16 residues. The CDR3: CASSAQGAVNTGELFF. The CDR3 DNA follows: TGTGCCAGCAGCGCTCAGGGGGCAGTGAACACCGGGGAGCTGTTTTTT.

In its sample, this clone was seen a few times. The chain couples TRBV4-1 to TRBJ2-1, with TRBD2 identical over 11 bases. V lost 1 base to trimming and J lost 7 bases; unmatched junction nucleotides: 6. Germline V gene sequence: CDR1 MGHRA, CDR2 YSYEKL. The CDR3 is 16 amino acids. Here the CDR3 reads CASSQVLGTSGNEQFF. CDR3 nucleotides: TGCGCCAGCAGCCAAGTCTTAGGGACTAGCGGTAATGAGCAGTTCTTC.

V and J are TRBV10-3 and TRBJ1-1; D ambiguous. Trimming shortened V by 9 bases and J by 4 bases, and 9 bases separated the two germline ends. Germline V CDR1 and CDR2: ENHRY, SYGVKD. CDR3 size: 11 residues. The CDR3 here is CAIKASTEAFF. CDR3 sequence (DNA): TGTGCCATAAAAGCGAGCACTGAAGCTTTCTTT.

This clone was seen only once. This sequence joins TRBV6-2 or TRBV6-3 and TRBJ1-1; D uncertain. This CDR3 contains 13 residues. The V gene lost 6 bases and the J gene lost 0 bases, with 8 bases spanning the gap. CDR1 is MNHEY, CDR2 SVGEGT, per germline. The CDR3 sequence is CASSLSMNTEAFF. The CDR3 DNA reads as TGTGCCAGCAGCCTTAGCATGAACACTGAAGCTTTCTTT.

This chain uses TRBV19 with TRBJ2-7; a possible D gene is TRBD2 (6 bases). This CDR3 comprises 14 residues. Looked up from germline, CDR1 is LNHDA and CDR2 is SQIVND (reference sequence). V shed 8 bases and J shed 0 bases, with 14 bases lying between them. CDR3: CASSPGGSSYEQYF. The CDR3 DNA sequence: TGTGCCAGTTCCCCCGGGGGTTCCTCCTACGAGCAGTACTTC.

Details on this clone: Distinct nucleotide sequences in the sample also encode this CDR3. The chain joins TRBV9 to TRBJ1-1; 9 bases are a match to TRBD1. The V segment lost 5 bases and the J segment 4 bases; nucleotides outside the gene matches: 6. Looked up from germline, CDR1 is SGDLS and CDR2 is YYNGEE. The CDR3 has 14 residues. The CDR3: CASSAGTGFTEAFF. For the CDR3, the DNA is TGTGCCAGCAGTGCCGGGACAGGGTTCACTGAAGCTTTCTTT.

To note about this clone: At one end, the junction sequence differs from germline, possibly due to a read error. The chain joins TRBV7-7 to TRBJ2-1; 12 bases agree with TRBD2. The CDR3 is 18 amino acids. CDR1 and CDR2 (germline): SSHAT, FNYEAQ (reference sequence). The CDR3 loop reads CASSLGRTSGTEGYEQFF. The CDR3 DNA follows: TGTGCTAGCAGCTTAGGAAGGACTAGCGGGACCGAGGGTTATGAGCAGTTCTTC.